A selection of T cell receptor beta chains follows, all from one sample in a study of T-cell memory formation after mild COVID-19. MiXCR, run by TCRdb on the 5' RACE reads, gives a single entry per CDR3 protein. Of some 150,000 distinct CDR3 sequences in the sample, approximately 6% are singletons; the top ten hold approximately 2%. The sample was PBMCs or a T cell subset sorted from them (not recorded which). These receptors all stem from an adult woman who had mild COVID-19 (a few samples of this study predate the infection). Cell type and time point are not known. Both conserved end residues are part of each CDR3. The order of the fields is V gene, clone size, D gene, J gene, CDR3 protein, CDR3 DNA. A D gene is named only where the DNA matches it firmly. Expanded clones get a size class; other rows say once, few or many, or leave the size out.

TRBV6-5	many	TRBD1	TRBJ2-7	CASSYFGTGGREQYF	TGTGCCAGCAGTTACTTCGGGACAGGGGGCCGCGAGCAGTACTTC
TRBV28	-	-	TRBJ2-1	CASSGDRGPYNEQFF	TGTGCCAGCAGTGGGGACCGCGGCCCCTACAATGAGCAGTTCTTC
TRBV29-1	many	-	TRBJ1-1	CSAGTGEAFF	TGCAGCGCCGGGACGGGTGAAGCTTTCTTT
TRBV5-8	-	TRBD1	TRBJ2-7	CASTIDRVYEQYF	TGTGCCAGCACCATAGACAGGGTGTACGAGCAGTACTTC
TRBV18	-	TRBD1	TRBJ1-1	CASSQGAATEAFF	TGTGCCAGCTCACAGGGGGCGGCCACTGAAGCTTTCTTT
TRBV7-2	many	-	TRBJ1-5	CASSLYPWRVSGNQPQHF	TGTGCCAGCAGCTTATACCCCTGGAGAGTATCGGGTAATCAGCCCCAGCATTTT
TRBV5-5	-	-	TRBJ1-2	CASSLGSGSYGYTF	TGTGCCAGCAGCTTGGGTTCGGGTTCCTATGGCTACACCTTC
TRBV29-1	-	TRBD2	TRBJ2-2	CSALRSAGGLNTGELFF	TGCAGCGCCCTCCGGAGCGCGGGGGGCTTGAACACCGGGGAGCTGTTTTTT
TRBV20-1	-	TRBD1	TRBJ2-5	CSASPRGDRDQTQYF	TGCAGTGCTAGTCCCCGGGGGGACAGGGATCAGACCCAGTACTTC
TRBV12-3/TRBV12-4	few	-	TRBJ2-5	CASSLGPLAEGTQYF	TGTGCCAGCAGTTTAGGTCCCCTAGCAGAGGGGACCCAGTACTTC
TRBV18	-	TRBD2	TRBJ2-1	CASSPPGLAGGSRYNEQFF	TGTGCCAGCTCACCACCCGGACTAGCGGGAGGATCACGATACAATGAGCAGTTCTTC
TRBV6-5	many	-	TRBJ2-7	CASSSNRDFTYEQYF	TGTGCCAGCAGTTCGAACCGAGATTTTACCTACGAGCAGTACTTC
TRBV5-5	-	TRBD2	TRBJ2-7	CASSQTRGVEQYF	TGTGCCAGCAGCCAAACCCGGGGGGTCGAGCAGTACTTC
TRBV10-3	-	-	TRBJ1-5	CAISDQWGNQPQHF	TGTGCCATCAGTGATCAGTGGGGCAATCAGCCCCAGCATTTT
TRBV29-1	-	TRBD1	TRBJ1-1	CSVGWQGAGEAFF	TGCAGCGTTGGATGGCAGGGGGCGGGTGAAGCTTTCTTT
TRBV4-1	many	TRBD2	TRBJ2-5	CASSQVGGRETQYF	TGCGCCAGCAGCCAAGTGGGGGGGAGGGAGACCCAGTACTTC
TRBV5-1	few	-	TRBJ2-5	CASSEYQETQYF	TGCGCCAGCAGCGAGTACCAAGAGACCCAGTACTTC
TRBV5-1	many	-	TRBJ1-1	CASSLAQFTEAFF	TGCGCCAGCAGCTTGGCACAGTTCACTGAAGCTTTCTTT
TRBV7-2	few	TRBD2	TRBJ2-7	CASSSGGGPYEQYF	TGTGCCAGCAGCTCCGGCGGGGGTCCCTACGAGCAGTACTTC
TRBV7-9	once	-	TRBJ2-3	CASSSTAGTQYF	TGTGCCAGCAGCTCTACGGCGGGTACGCAGTATTTT
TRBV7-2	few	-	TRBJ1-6	CASTWLGERSPLHF	TGTGCCAGCACCTGGTTAGGGGAGCGTTCACCCCTCCACTTT
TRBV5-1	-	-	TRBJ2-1	CASSSGAPNYEQFF	TGCGCCAGCAGCTCTGGGGCTCCAAACTATGAGCAGTTCTTC
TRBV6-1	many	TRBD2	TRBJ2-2	CASSALAGATGELFF	TGTGCCAGCAGTGCCCTAGCGGGGGCCACCGGGGAGCTGTTTTTT
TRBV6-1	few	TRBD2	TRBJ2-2	CASSEQLGLTGELFF	TGTGCCAGCAGTGAACAACTGGGACTAACCGGGGAGCTGTTTTTT
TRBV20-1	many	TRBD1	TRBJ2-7	CSARDDRGRYEQYF	TGCAGTGCTAGAGATGACAGGGGGCGATACGAGCAGTACTTC
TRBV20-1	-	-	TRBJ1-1	CSAREGGRRNTEAFF	TGCAGTGCTAGAGAAGGTGGCAGAAGGAACACTGAAGCTTTCTTT
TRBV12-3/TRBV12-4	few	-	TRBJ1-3	CASSLLQGPGNTIYF	TGTGCCAGCAGTTTGTTACAAGGGCCGGGAAACACCATATATTTT
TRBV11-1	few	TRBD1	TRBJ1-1	CASSFRTGGGTEAFF	TGTGCCAGCAGCTTTAGGACAGGGGGCGGAACTGAAGCTTTCTTT
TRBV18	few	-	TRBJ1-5	CASSRDTNQPQHF	TGTGCCAGCTCACGGGACACTAATCAGCCCCAGCATTTT
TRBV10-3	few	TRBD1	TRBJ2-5	CAISRTGGETQYF	TGTGCCATCTCTAGGACAGGGGGCGAGACCCAGTACTTC
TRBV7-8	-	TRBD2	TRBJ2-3	CASSARLAGVTDTQYF	TGTGCCAGCAGCGCTAGACTAGCGGGGGTAACAGATACGCAGTATTTT
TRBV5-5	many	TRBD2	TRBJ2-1	CASSLKRLAGDNEQFF	TGTGCCAGCAGCTTGAAGAGACTAGCGGGGGACAATGAGCAGTTCTTC
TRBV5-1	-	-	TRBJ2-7	CASSFWTLGSAPYEQYF	TGCGCCAGCAGCTTTTGGACCCTGGGGAGCGCGCCCTACGAGCAGTACTTC
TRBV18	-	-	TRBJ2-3	CASSPGQVRTDTQYF	TGTGCCAGCTCGCCGGGGCAGGTGAGGACAGATACGCAGTATTTT
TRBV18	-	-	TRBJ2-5	CASSPRPATQETQYF	TGTGCCAGCTCACCACGGCCAGCTACCCAAGAGACCCAGTACTTC
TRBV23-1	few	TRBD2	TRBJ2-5	CASSRIPGLAGEETQYF	TGCGCCAGCAGTCGGATCCCGGGACTAGCGGGAGAAGAGACCCAGTACTTC
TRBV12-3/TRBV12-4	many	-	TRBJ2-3	CASSFGPYTDTQYF	TGTGCCAGCAGTTTTGGGCCGTACACAGATACGCAGTATTTT
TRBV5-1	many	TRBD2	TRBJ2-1	CASSRRGDNEQFF	TGCGCCAGCAGTCGGCGGGGGGACAATGAGCAGTTCTTC
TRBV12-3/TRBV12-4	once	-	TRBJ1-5	CASSPTGISNQPQHF	TGTGCCAGCAGTCCAACAGGGATAAGCAATCAGCCCCAGCATTTT
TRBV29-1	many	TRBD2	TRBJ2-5	CSVSGPGGETQYF	TGCAGCGTTAGTGGGCCGGGAGGCGAGACCCAGTACTTC
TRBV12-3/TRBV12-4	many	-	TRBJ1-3	CASSKTDSGNTIYF	TGTGCCAGCAGCAAGACAGACTCTGGAAACACCATATATTTT
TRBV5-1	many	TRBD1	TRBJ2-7	CASSSNRGSNEQYF	TGCGCCAGCAGCTCAAACAGGGGGTCTAACGAGCAGTACTTC
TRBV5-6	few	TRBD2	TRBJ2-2	CASSRPSGMYTGELFF	TGTGCCAGCAGCCGTCCTAGCGGGATGTACACCGGGGAGCTGTTTTTT
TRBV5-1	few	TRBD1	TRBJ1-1	CASRGGQANTEAFF	TGCGCCAGCAGGGGGGGACAGGCCAACACTGAAGCTTTCTTT
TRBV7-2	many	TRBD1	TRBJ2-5	CASSLAGGTGPQETQYF	TGTGCCAGCAGCTTAGCGGGCGGGACAGGGCCACAAGAGACCCAGTACTTC
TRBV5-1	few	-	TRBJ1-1	CASSGLNTEAFF	TGCGCCAGCAGCGGTCTGAACACTGAAGCTTTCTTT
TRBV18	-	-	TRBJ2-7	CASSPSRSYEQYF	TGTGCCAGCTCACCTTCACGGTCCTACGAGCAGTACTTC
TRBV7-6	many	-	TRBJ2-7	CASSLGRSYEQYF	TGTGCCAGCAGCTTAGGCCGATCCTACGAGCAGTACTTC
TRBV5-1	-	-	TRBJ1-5	CASSLAGDSNQPQHF	TGCGCCAGCAGCTTGGCAGGGGATAGCAATCAGCCCCAGCATTTT
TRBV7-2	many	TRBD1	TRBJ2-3	CASSRPRGQGSEPDTQYF	TGTGCCAGCAGCCGGCCGAGAGGACAGGGTTCAGAGCCAGATACGCAGTATTTT
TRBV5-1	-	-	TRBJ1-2	CASSPGLAPNYGYTF	TGCGCCAGCAGCCCGGGGTTAGCTCCTAACTATGGCTACACCTTC
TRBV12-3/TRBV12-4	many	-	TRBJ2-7	CASSLVGRTGEQYF	TGTGCCAGCAGTTTAGTAGGTAGAACGGGCGAGCAGTACTTC
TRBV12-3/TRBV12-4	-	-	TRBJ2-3	CASSFWNTDTQYF	TGTGCCAGCAGTTTTTGGAACACAGATACGCAGTATTTT
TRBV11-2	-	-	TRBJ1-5	CASSLDVNQPQHF	TGTGCCAGCAGCTTAGATGTGAATCAGCCCCAGCATTTT
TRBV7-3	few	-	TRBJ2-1	CASSSSFGSNEQFF	TGTGCCAGCAGCTCCTCATTTGGCTCCAATGAGCAGTTCTTC
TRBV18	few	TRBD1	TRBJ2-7	CASSAGTGREQYF	TGTGCCAGCTCAGCCGGGACAGGGCGCGAGCAGTACTTC
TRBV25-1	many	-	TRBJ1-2	CASSDGLGVNYGYTF	TGTGCCAGCAGTGATGGTTTGGGAGTTAACTATGGCTACACCTTC
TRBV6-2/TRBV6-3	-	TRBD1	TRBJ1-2	CASSPLGQGPIGGNGYTF	TGTGCCAGCAGCCCGCTCGGACAGGGGCCAATTGGTGGTAATGGCTACACCTTC
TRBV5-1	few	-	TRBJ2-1	CASRVGGSYNEQFF	TGCGCCAGCAGAGTGGGAGGTTCCTACAATGAGCAGTTCTTC